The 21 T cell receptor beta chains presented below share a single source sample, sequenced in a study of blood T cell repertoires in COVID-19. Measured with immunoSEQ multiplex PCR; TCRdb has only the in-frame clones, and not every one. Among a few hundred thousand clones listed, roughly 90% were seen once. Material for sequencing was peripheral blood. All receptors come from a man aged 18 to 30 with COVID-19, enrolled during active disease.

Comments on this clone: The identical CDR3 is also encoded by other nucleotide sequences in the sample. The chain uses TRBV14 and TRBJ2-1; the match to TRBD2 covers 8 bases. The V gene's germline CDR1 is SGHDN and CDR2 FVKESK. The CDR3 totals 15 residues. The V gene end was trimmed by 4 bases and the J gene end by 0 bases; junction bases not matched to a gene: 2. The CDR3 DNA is TGTGCCAGCAGCCCAACTAGCGGCTCCTACAATGAGCAGTTCTTC. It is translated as CASSPTSGSYNEQFF.

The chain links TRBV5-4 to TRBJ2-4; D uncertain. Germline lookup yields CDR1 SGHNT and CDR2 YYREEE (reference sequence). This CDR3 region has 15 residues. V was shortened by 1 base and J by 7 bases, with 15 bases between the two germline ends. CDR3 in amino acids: CASSLSGAARNIQYF. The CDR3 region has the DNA TGTGCCAGCAGCTTGAGTGGTGCGGCTAGGAACATTCAGTACTTC. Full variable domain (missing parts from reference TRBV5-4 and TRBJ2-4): ETGVTQSPTHLIKTRGQQVTLRCSSQSGHNTVSWYQQALGQGPQFIFQYYREEENGRGNFPPRFSGLQFPNYSSELNVNALELDDSALYLCASSLSGAARNIQYFGAGTRLSVL.

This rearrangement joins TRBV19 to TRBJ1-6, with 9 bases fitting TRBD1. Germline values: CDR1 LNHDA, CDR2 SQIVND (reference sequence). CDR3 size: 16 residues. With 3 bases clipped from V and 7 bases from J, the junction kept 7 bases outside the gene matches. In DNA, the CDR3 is TGTGCCAGTAGTATCCAGGGACAGGGAAACAATTCACCCCTCCACTTT. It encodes CASSIQGQGNNSPLHF.

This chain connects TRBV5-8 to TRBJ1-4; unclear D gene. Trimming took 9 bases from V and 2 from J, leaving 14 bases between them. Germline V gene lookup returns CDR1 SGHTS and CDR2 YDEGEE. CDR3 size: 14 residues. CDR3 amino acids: CAIPTGATNEKLFF. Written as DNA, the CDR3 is TGTGCCATCCCCACCGGAGCTACTAATGAAAAACTGTTTTTT.

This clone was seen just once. CDR3 coding DNA: TGCGCCAGCAGCCAAGAAGGGACACTTTCCACCGGGGAGCTGTTTTTT. It specifies CASSQEGTLSTGELFF. The chain links TRBV4-1 to TRBJ2-2; TRBD1 is a possible D gene (6 bases). The germline V and J ends were trimmed by 0 bases and 4 bases, with 12 bases remaining between them. The CDR3 length is 16 residues. Germline CDR1 MGHRA, CDR2 YSYEKL.

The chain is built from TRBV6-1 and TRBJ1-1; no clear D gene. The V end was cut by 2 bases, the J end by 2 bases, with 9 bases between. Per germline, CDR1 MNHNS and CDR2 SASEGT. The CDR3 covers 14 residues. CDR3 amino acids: CASSEREGNTEAFF. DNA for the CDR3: TGTGCCAGCAGTGAAAGAGAGGGTAACACTGAAGCTTTCTTT.

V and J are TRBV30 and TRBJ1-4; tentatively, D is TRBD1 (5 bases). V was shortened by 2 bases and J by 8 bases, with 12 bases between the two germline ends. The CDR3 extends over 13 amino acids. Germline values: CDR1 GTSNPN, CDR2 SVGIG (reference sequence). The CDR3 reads CAWSIRVGEKLFF. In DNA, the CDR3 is TGTGCCTGGAGTATCAGGGTGGGAGAAAAACTGTTTTTT.

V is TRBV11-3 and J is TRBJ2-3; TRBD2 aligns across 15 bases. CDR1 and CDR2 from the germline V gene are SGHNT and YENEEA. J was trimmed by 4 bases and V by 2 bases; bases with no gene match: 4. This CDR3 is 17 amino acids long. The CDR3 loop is CASSLRTSGRVADTQYF. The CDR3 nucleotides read TGTGCCAGCAGCTTAAGGACTAGCGGGAGGGTTGCAGATACGCAGTATTTT.

The CDR3 DNA is TGTGCCAGCAGTGACCGGGTGGGTTTCACAGATACGCAGTATTTT. It encodes CASSDRVGFTDTQYF. The chain has TRBV6-1 and TRBJ2-3; D call uncertain. Germline V gives CDR1 MNHNS, CDR2 SASEGT. The CDR3 covers 15 residues. V lost 3 bases, J lost 2 bases, and 12 bases lay in between.

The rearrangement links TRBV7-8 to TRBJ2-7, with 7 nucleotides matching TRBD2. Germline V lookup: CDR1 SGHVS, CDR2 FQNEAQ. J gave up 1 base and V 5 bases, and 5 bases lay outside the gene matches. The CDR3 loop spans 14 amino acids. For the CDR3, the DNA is TGTGCCAGCAGCCGGACGGGAGGATCCTACGAGCAGTACTTC. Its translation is CASSRTGGSYEQYF. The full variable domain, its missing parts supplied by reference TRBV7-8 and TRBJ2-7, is GAGVSQSPRYKVAKRGQDVALRCDPISGHVSLFWYQQALGQGPEFLTYFQNEAQLDKSGLPSDRFFAERPEGSVSTLKIQRTQQEDSAVYLCASSRTGGSYEQYFGPGTRLTVT.

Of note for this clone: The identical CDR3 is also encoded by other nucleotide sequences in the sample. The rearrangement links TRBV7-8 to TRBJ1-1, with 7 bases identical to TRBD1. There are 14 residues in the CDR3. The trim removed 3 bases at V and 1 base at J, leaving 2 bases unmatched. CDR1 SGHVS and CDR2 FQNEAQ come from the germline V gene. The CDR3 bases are TGTGCCAGCAGCTTGGGGACAGCGAACACTGAAGCTTTCTTT. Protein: CASSLGTANTEAFF.

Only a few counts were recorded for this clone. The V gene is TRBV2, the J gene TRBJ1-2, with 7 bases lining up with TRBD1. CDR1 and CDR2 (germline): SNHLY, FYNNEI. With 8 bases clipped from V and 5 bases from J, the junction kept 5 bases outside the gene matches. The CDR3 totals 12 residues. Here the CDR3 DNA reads TGTGCCAGCTCGGGACAGAATTATGGCTACACCTTC. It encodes CASSGQNYGYTF.

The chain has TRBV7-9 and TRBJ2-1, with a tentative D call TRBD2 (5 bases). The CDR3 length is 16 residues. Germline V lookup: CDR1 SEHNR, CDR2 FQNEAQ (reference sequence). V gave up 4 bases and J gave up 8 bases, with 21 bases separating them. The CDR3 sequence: CASSSIGDRGLDEQFF. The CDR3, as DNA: TGTGCCAGCAGCTCCATTGGGGATCGGGGTTTGGATGAGCAGTTCTTC.

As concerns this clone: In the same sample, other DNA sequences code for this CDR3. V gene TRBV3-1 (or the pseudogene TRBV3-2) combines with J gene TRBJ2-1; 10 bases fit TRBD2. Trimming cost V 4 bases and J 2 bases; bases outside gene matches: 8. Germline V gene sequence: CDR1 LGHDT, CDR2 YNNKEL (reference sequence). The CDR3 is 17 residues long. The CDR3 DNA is TGTGCCAGCAGCCCCCACACGAGCGGGAGGGCCTACAATGAGCAGTTCTTC. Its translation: CASSPHTSGRAYNEQFF.

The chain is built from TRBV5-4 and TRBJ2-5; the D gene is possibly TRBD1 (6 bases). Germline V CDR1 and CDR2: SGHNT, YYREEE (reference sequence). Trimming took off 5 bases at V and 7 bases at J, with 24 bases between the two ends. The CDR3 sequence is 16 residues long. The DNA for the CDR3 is TGTGCCAGCAGTTCGTCCGGGACACGCCGATTTGGGACCCAGTACTTC. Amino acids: CASSSSGTRRFGTQYF.

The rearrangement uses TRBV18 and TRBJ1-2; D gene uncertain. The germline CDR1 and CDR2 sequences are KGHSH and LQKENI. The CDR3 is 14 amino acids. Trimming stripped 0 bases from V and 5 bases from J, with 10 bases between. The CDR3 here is CASSPPNARYGYTF. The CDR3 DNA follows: TGTGCCAGCTCACCACCAAATGCACGGTATGGCTACACCTTC.

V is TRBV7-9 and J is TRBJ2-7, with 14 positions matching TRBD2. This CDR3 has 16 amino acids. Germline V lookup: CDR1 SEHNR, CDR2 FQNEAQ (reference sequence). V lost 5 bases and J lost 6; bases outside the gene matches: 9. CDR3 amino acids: CASSPTGLAGVREQYF. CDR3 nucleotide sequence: TGTGCCAGCAGCCCGACGGGACTAGCGGGAGTACGCGAGCAGTACTTC. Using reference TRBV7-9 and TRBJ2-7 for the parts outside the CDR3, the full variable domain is DTGVSQNPRHKITKRGQNVTFRCDPISEHNRLYWYRQTLGQGPEFLTYFQNEAQLEKSRLLSDRFSAERPKGSFSTLEIQRTEQGDSAMYLCASSPTGLAGVREQYFGPGTRLTVT.

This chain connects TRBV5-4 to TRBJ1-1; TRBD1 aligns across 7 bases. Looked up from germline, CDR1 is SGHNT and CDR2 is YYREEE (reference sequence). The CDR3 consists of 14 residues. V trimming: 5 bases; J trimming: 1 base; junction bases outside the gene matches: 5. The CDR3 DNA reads TGTGCCAGCAGTCTAAACAGGGGGAACACTGAAGCTTTCTTT. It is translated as CASSLNRGNTEAFF.

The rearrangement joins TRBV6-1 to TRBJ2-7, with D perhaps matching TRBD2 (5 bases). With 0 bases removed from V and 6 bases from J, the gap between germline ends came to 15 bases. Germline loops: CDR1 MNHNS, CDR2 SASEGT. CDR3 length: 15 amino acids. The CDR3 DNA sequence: TGTGCCAGCAGTGAAGCCCCCCAACTAGTAGGCGAGCAGTACTTC. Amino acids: CASSEAPQLVGEQYF.

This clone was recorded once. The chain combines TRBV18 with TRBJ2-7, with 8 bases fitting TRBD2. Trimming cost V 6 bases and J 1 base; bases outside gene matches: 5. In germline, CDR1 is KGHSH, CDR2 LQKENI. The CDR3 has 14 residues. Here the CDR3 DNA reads TGTGCCAGCTCCCTTAGCGGGGCGTCCTACGAGCAGTACTTC. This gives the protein CASSLSGASYEQYF.

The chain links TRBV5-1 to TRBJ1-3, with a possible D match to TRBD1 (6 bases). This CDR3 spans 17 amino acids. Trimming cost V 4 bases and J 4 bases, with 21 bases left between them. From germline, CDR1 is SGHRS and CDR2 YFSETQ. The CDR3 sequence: CASSLEPTGSGGNTIYF. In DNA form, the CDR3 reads TGCGCCAGCAGCCTCGAACCCACAGGGTCTGGCGGAAACACCATATATTTT.